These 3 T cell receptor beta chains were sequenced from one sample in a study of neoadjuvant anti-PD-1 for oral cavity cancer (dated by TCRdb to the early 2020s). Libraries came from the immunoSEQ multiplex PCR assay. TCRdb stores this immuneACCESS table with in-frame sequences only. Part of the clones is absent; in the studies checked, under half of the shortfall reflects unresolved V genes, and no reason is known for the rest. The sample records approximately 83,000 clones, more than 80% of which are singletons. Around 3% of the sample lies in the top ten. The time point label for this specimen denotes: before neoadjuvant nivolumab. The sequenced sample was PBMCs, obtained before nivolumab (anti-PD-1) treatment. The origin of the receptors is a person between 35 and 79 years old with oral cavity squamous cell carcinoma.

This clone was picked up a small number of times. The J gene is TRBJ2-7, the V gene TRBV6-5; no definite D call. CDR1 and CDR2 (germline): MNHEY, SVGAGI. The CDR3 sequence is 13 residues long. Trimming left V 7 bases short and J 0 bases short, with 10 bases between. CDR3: CASKALSSYEQYF. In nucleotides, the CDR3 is TGTGCCAGCAAAGCGTTAAGCTCCTACGAGCAGTACTTC.

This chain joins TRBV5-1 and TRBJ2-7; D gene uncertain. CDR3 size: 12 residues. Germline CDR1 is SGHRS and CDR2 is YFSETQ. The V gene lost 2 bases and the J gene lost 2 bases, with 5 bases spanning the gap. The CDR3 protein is CASSLGTYEQYF. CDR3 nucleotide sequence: TGCGCCAGCAGCTTAGGGACCTACGAGCAGTACTTC.

For the CDR3, the DNA is TGTGCCAGCAGCCTTCTGGGTGTAGCGGGGTACACCGGGGAGCTGTTTTTT. Translated, it gives CASSLLGVAGYTGELFF. The V gene is TRBV7-9, the J gene TRBJ2-2; 8 bases map to TRBD2. Trimming cost V 5 bases and J 3 bases; bases outside gene matches: 11. The CDR3 extends over 17 amino acids. The germline V gene encodes CDR1 SEHNR and CDR2 FQNEAQ (reference sequence). Using reference TRBV7-9 and TRBJ2-2 for the parts outside the CDR3, the full variable domain is DTGVSQNPRHKITKRGQNVTFRCDPISEHNRLYWYRQTLGQGPEFLTYFQNEAQLEKSRLLSDRFSAERPKGSFSTLEIQRTEQGDSAMYLCASSLLGVAGYTGELFFGEGSRLTVL.